The present T cell receptor (beta chain) was sequenced within a study of blood T cell repertoires in COVID-19. The CDR3 sequence is 15 residues long. The V gene lost 1 base and the J gene lost 4 bases, with 11 bases spanning the gap. Germline CDR1 reads MNHNS; CDR2 reads SASEGT. Method: immunoSEQ multiplex PCR; TCRdb's copy keeps in-frame clones and lacks some. The sample shows 160,000 or so clones, 78% of them seen only once. The receptor comes from a woman of 80 years or more with acute or convalescent COVID-19. J is TRBJ2-1 and V is TRBV6-1; unclear D gene. Material: peripheral blood. This CDR3 reads CASSEDGNRYNEQFF. CDR3 in DNA: TGTGCCAGCAGTGAAGATGGAAACAGATACAATGAGCAGTTCTTC.